This T cell receptor beta chain stems from a study of shared clonotypes between healthy human individuals. Running of the assay took place at deep level. Here immunoSEQ multiplex PCR was the method, and the copy in TCRdb shows in-frame clones only, minus some. The data show 490,000 or so clones, around 80% seen once. Of note for this clone: Its antigen is as yet unknown.

The CDR3 extends over 14 amino acids. V was pared by 2 bases and J by 2 bases, with 13 bases between. Germline CDR1 and CDR2: GTSNPN and SVGIG (reference sequence). Study-level points and caveats: Sampling involved blood alone; tissue repertoires likely differ.

V usage is TRBV30 and J usage is TRBJ2-7; the D gene is possibly TRBD1 (6 bases). Sample: PBMCs. The receptor was derived from a woman aged 40 to 49 in good health. Some clones in this sample may be carry-over from other donors' samples. The CDR3 is CAWSRRTATYEQYF. CDR3 bases: TGTGCCTGGAGTAGGAGGACAGCAACCTACGAGCAGTACTTC.